Sequencing of this TCR beta chain was carried out in a study of blood T cell repertoires in COVID-19. Background on the study: Sample material is recorded as cDNA or gDNA derived from T cells, B-cell-depleted T cells, or PBMCs.

Germline loops: CDR1 MDHEN, CDR2 SYDVKM. The ends lost 4 bases at V and 7 bases at J; junction bases unmatched: 17. The CDR3 contains 17 residues. In the original processing: Reference gene primer amplification yielded estimated nucleated cell counts. The repertoire was sequenced with immunoSEQ multiplex PCR; TCRdb's copy has only in-frame clones and lacks some. V, J and clone size reflect that table, while D and trimming were determined from the DNA. The sample includes a few hundred thousand clones, roughly 87% seen only once; the top ten take 10%. Participants reported their clinical history, and cohort assignment relied on those reports.

The chain carries TRBV28 and TRBJ2-7; 9 nucleotides match TRBD1. The TCR comes from a man younger than 35 with acute COVID-19. What was sequenced was PBMCs or T cells enriched from blood (not recorded which). The CDR3 coding sequence is TGTGCCAGCAGTTCATGGACAGGGGCCCCCCGGGGGAGTGAGCAGTACTTC. Residues: CASSSWTGAPRGSEQYF.